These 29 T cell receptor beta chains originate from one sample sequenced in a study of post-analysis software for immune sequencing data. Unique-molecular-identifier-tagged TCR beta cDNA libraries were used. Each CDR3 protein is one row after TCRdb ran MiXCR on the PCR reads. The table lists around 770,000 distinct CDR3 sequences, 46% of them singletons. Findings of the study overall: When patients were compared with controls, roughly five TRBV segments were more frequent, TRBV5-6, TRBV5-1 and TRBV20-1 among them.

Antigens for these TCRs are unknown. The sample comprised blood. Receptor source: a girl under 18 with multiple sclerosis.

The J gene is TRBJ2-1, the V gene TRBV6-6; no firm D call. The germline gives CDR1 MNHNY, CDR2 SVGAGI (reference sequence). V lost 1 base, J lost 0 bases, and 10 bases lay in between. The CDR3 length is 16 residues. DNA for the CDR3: TGTGCCAGCAGTTACTGGGCGGAGAGCTCCTACAATGAGCAGTTCTTC. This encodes CASSYWAESSYNEQFF.

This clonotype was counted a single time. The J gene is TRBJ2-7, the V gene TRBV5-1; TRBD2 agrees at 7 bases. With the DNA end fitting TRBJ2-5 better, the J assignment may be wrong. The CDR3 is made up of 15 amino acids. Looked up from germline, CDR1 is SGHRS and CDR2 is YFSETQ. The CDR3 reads CASRGLAGVGETQYF. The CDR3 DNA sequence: TGCGCCAGCAGAGGATTGGCGGGAGTGGGAGAGACCCAGTACTTC.

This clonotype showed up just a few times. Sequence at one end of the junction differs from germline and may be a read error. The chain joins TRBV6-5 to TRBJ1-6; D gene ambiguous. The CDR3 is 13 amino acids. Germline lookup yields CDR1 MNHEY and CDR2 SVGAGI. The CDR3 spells CASSYSLGSPPHF. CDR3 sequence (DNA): TGTGCCAGCAGTTACTCGTTGGGGTCACCCCCCCACTTT.

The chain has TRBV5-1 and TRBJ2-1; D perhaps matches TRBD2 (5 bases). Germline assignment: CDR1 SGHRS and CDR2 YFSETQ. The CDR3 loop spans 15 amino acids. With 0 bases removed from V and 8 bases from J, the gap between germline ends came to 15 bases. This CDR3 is CASSLARLELDEQFF. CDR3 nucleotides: TGCGCCAGCAGCTTGGCCCGGCTAGAACTAGATGAGCAGTTCTTC.

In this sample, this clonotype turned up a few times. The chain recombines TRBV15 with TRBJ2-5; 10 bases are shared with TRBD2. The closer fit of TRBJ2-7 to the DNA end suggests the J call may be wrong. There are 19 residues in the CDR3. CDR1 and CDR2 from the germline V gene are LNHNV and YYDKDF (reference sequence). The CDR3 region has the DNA TGTGCCACCAGCAGGGGAGCCCCCGCTCCACTAGCGGGACCATACGAGCAGTACTTC. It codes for CATSRGAPAPLAGPYEQYF.

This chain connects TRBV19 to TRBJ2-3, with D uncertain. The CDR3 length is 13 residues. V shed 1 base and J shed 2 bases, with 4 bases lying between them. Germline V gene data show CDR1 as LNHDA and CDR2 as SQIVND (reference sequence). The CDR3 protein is CASSIGATDTQYF. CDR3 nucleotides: TGTGCCAGTAGTATAGGGGCCACAGATACGCAGTATTTT.

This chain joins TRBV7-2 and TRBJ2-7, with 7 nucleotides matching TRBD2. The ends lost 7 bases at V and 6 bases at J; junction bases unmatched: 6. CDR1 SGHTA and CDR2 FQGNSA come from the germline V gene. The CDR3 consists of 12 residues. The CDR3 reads CASTTGRSEQYF. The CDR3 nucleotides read TGTGCCAGCACCACCGGGAGGTCCGAGCAGTACTTC. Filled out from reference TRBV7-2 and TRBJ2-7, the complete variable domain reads GAGVSQSPSNKVTEKGKDVELRCDPISGHTALYWYRQSLGQGLEFLIYFQGNSAPDKSGLPSDRFSAERTGGSVSTLTIQRTQQEDSAVYLCASTTGRSEQYFGPGTRLTVT.

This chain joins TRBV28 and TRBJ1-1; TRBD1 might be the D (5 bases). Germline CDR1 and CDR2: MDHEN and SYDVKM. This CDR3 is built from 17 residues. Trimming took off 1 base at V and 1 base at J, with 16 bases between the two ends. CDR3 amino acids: CASSLSAGISQNTEAFF. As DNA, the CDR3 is TGTGCCAGCAGTTTATCGGCAGGGATCTCCCAGAACACTGAAGCTTTCTTT.

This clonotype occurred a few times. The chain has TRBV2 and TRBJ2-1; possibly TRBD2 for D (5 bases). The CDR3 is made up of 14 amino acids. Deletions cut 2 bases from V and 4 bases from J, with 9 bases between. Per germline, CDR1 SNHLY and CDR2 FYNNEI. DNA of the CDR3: TGTGCCAGCAGTGAAAGGACTGCATACAATGAGCAGTTCTTC. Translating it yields CASSERTAYNEQFF.

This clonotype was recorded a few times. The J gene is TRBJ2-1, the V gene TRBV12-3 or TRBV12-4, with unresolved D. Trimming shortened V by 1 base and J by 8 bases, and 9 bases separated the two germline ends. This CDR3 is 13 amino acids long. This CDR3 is CASSLEIAYEQFF. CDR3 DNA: TGTGCCAGCAGTTTAGAAATAGCATATGAGCAGTTCTTC.

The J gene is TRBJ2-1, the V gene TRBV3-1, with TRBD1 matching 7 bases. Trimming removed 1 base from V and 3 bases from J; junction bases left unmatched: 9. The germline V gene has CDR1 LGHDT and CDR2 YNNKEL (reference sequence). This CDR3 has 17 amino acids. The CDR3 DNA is TGTGCCAGCAGCCAAGGGATAGACAGGGTCTACTACAATGAGCAGTTCTTC. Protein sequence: CASSQGIDRVYYNEQFF.

The CDR3, as DNA: TGTGCCAGCAGCCAAGCGGGAGCGGGGCACAATGAGCAGTTCTTC. As protein: CASSQAGAGHNEQFF. The chain joins TRBV3-1 to TRBJ2-1, with 7 bases lining up with TRBD2. Trimming cost V 1 base and J 5 bases; bases outside gene matches: 5. CDR1 is LGHDT and CDR2 is YNNKEL in the germline V gene (reference sequence). The CDR3 covers 15 residues.

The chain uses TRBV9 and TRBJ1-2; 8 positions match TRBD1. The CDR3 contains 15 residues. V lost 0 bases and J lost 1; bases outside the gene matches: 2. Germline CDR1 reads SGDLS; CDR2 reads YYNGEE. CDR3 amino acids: CASSVGQGINYGYTF. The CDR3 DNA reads TGTGCCAGCAGCGTAGGACAGGGGATTAACTATGGCTACACCTTC.

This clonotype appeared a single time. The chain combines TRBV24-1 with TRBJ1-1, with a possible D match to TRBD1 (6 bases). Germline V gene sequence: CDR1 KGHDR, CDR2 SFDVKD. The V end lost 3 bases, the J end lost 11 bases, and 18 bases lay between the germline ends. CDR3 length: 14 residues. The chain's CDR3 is CATSDAIPGQGAFF. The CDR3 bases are TGTGCCACCAGTGATGCGATACCGGGACAAGGCGCTTTCTTT.

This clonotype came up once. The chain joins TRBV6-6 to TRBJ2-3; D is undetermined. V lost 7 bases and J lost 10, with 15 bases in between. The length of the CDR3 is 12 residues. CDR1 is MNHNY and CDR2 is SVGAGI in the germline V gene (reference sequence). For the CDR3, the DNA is TGTGCCAGCAACCCTGGGAATCCACCGCAGTATTTT. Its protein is CASNPGNPPQYF.

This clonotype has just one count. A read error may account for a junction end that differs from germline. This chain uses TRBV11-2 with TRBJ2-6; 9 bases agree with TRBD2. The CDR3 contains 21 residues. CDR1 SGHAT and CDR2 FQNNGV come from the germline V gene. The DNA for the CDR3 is TGTGCCAGCAGCTCCTTTAGGTCCTCTAGCGGGGCTCCCTCTGGGGCCAACGTCCCGACTTTC. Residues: CASSSFRSSSGAPSGANVPTF.

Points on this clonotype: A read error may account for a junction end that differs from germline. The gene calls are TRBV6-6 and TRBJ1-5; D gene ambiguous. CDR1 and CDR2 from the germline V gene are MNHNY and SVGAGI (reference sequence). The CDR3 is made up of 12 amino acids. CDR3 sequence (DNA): TGTGTCAGCAGTTCCTACAATCAGCCCCAGCATTTT. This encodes CVSSSYNQPQHF.

The CDR3 nucleotides read TGCAGCGTTACGCTTCCCTTGGGGGCGACCCCAAACTCTGGGGCCAACGTCCTGACTTTC. Amino acid sequence: CSVTLPLGATPNSGANVLTF. The chain is built from TRBV29-1 and TRBJ2-6; D is possibly TRBD1 (6 bases). The V gene lost 5 bases and the J gene lost 0 bases, with 26 bases spanning the gap. The CDR3 runs to 20 residues. CDR1 SQVTM and CDR2 ANQGSEA come from the germline V gene.

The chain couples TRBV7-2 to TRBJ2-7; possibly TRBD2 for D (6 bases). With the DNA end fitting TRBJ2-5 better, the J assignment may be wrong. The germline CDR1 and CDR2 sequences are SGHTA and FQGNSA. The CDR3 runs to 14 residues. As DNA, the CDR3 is TGTGCCAGCAGCATTGGAACTAGCTGGGAGACCCAGTACTTC. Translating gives CASSIGTSWETQYF.

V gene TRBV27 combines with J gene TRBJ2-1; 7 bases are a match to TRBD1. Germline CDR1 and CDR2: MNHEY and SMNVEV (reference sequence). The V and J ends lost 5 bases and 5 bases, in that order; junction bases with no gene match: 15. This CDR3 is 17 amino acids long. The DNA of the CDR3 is TGTGCCAGCAGTCCCGAACAGGGGCGACTGGGGGACAATGAGCAGTTCTTC. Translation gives CASSPEQGRLGDNEQFF.

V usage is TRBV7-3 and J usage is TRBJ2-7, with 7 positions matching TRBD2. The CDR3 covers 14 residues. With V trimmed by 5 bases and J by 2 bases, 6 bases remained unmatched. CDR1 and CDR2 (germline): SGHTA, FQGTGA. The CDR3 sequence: CASSTGRIPYEQYF. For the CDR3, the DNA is TGTGCCAGCAGCACCGGGAGGATCCCCTACGAGCAGTACTTC.

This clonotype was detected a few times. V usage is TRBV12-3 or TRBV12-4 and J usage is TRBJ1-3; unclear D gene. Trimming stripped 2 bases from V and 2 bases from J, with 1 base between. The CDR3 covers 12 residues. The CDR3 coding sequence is TGTGCCAGCAGTTTAACTGGAAACACCATATATTTT. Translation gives CASSLTGNTIYF.

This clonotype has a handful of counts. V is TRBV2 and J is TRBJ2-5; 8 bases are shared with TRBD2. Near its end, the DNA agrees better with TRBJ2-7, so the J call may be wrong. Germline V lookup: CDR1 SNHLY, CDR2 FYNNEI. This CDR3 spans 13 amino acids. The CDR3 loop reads CASSTGGGYEQYF. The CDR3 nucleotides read TGTGCCAGCAGTACCGGGGGGGGCTACGAGCAGTACTTC.

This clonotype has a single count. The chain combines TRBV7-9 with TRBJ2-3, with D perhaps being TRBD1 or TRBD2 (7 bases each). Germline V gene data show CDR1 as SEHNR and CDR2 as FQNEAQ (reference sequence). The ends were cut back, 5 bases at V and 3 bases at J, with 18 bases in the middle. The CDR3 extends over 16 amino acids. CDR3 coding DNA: TGTGCCAGCAGCCCCCAGGGGGGGCAAGGGACAGATACGCAGTATTTT. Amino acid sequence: CASSPQGGQGTDTQYF.

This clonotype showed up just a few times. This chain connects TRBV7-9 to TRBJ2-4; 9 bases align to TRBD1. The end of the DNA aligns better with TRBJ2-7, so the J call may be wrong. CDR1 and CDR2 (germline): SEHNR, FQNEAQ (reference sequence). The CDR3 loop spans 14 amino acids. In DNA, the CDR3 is TGTGCCAGCAGCTTAGCTGGGACAGGGAGCGAGCAGTACTTC. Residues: CASSLAGTGSEQYF.

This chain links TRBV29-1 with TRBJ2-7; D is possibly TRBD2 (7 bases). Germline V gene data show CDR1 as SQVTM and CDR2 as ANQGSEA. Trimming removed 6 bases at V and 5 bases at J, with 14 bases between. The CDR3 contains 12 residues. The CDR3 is CSVRDGGHEQYF. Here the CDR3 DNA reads TGCAGCGTCCGGGACGGGGGGCACGAGCAGTACTTC.

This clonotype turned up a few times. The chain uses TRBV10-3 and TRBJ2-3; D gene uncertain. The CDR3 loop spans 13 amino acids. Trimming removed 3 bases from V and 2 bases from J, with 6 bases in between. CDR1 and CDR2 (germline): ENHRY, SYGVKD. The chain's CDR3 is CAISDPNTDTQYF. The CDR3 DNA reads TGTGCCATCAGTGACCCCAACACAGATACGCAGTATTTT.

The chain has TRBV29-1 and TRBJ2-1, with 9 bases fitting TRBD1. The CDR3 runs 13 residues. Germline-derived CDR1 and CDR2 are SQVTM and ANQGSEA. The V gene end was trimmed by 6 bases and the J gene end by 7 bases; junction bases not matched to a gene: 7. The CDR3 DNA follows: TGCAGCGTCGAGGTGACAGGGGGGAATGAGCAGTTCTTC. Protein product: CSVEVTGGNEQFF.

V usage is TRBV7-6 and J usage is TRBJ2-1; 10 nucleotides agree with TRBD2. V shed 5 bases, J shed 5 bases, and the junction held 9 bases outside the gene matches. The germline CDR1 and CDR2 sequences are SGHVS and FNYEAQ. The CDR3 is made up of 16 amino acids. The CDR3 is CASSKEAGGPNNEQFF. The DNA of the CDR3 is TGTGCCAGCAGCAAAGAAGCGGGAGGGCCGAACAATGAGCAGTTCTTC.